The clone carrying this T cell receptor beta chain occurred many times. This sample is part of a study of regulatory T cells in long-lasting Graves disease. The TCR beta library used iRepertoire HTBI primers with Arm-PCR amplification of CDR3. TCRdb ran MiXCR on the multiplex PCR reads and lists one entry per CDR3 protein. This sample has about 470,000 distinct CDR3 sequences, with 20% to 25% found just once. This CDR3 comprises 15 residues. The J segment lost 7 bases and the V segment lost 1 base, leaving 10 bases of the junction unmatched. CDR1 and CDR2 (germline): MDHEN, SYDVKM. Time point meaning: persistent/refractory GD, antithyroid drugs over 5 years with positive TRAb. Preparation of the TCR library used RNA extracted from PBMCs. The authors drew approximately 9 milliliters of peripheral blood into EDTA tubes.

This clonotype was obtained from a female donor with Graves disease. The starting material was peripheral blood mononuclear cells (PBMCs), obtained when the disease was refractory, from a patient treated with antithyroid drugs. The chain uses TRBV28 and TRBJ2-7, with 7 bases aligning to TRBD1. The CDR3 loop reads CASSLYGTVRWEQYF. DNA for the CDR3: TGTGCCAGCAGTTTATATGGGACAGTCCGATGGGAGCAGTACTTC. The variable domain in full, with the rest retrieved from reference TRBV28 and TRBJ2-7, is DVKVTQSSRYLVKRTGEKVFLECVQDMDHENMFWYRQDPGLGLRLIYFSYDVKMKEKGDIPEGYSVSREKKERFSLILESASTNQTSMYLCASSLYGTVRWEQYFGPGTRLTVT.